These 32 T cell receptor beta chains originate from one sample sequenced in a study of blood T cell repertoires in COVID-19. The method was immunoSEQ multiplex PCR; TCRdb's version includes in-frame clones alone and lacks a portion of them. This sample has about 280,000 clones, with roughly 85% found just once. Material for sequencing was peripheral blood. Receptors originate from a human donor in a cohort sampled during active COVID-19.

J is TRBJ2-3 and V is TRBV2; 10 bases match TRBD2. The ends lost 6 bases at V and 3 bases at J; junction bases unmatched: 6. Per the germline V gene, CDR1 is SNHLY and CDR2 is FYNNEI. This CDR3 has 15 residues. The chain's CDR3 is CASRGPSGSTDTQYF. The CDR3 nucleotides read TGTGCCAGCAGGGGCCCTAGCGGGAGTACAGATACGCAGTATTTT.

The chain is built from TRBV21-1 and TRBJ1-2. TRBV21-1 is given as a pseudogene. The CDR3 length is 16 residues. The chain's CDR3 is CASKMRNTSSYYGYTF. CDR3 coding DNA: TGTGCCAGCAAGATGAGGAACACGTCGTCTTATTATGGCTACACCTTC.

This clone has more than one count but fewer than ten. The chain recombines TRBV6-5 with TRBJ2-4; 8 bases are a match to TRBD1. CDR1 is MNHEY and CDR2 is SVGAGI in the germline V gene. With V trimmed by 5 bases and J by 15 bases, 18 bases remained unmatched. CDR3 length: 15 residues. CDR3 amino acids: CASSTTGGKHLLWYF. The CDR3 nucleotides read TGTGCCAGCAGTACTACAGGGGGGAAACACCTCCTGTGGTACTTC.

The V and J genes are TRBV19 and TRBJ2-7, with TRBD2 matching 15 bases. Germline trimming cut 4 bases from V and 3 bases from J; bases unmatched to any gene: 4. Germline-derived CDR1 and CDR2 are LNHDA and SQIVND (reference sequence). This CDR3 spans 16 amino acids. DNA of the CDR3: TGTGCCAGTAGTAGGGGACTAGCGGGAGGCCTCTACGAGCAGTACTTC. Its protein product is CASSRGLAGGLYEQYF. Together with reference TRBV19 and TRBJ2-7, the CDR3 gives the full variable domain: DGGITQSPKYLFRKEGQNVTLSCEQNLNHDAMYWYRQDPGQGLRLIYYSQIVNDFQKGDIAEGYSVSREKKESFPLTVTSAQKNPTAFYLCASSRGLAGGLYEQYFGPGTRLTVT.

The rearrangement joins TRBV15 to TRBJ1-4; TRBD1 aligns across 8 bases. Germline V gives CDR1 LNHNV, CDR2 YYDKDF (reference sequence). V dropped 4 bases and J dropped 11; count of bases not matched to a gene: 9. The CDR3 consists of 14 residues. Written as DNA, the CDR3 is TGTGCCACCAGCACCCGGACAGGGCTAGGGAAACTGTTTTTT. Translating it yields CATSTRTGLGKLFF.

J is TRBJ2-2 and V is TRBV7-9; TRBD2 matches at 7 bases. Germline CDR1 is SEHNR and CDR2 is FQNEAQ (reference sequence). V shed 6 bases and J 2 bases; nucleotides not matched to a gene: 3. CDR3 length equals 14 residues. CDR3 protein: CASRGTTNTGELFF. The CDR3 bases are TGTGCCAGCAGGGGGACTACCAACACCGGGGAGCTGTTTTTT.

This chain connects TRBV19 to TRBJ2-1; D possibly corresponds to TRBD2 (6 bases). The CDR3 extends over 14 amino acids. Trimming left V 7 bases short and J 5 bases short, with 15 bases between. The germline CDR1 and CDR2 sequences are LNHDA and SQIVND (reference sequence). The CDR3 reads CASKGGEFNNEQFF. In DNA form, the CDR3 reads TGTGCCAGTAAGGGCGGGGAATTTAACAATGAGCAGTTCTTC. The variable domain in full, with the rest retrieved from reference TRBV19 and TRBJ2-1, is DGGITQSPKYLFRKEGQNVTLSCEQNLNHDAMYWYRQDPGQGLRLIYYSQIVNDFQKGDIAEGYSVSREKKESFPLTVTSAQKNPTAFYLCASKGGEFNNEQFFGPGTRLTVL.

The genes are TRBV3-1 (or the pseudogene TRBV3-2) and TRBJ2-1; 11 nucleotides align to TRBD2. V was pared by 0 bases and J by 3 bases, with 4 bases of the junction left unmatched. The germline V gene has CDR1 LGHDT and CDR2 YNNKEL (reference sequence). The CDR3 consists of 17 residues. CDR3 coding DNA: TGTGCCAGCAGCCAAGAGATAGCGGGAGGGCTCTACAATGAGCAGTTCTTC. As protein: CASSQEIAGGLYNEQFF.

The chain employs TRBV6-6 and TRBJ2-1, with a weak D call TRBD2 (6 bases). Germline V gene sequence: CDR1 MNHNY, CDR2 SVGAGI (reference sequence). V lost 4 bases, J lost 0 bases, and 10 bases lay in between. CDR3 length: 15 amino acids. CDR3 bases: TGTGCCAGCAGTTTAGCGGAAATCTCCTACAATGAGCAGTTCTTC. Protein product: CASSLAEISYNEQFF.

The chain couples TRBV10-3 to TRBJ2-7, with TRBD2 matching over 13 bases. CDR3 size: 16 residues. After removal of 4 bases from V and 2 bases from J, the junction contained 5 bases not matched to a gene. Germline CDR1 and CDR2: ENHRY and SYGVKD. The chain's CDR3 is CAISGLGTSGTYEQYF. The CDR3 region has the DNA TGTGCCATCAGTGGGTTAGGGACTAGCGGGACCTACGAGCAGTACTTC.

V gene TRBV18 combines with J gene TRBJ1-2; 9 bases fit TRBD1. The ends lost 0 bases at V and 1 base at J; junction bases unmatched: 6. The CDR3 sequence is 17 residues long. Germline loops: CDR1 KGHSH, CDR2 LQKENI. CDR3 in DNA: TGTGCCAGCTCACCACCCTTAAGGGACAGGGTTAACTATGGCTACACCTTC. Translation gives CASSPPLRDRVNYGYTF. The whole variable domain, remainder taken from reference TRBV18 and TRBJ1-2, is NAGVMQNPRHLVRRRGQEARLRCSPMKGHSHVYWYRQLPEEGLKFMVYLQKENIIDESGMPKERFSAEFPKEGPSILRIQQVVRGDSAAYFCASSPPLRDRVNYGYTFGSGTRLTVV.

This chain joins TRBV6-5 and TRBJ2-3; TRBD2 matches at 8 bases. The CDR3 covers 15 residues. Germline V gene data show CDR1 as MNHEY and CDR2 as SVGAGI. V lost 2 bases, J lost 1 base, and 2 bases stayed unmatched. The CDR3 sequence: CASSYGRGGTDTQYF. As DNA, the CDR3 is TGTGCCAGCAGTTACGGGCGGGGGGGCACAGATACGCAGTATTTT.

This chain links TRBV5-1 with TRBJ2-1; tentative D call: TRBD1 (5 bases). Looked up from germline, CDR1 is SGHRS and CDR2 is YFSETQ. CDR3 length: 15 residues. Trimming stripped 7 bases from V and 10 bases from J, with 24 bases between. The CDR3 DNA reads TGCGCCAGCGTTCCCAGGGTCTCCCGCTCGGAGGAGCAGTTCTTC. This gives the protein CASVPRVSRSEEQFF.

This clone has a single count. CDR3 protein: CASSVGQGSYNEQFF. The CDR3 coding sequence is TGTGCCAGCAGTGTTGGCCAGGGATCATACAATGAGCAGTTCTTC. The genes are TRBV6-4 and TRBJ2-1; D perhaps matches TRBD1 (5 bases). Germline V gives CDR1 MRHNA, CDR2 SNTAGT. V was clipped by 4 bases and J by 4 bases, with 14 bases between them. There are 15 residues in the CDR3.

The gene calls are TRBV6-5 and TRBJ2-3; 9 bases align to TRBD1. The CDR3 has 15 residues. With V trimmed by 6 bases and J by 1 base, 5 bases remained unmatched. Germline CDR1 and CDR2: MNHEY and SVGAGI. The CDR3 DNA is TGTGCCAGCAGCCAGACAGGGGGTGGCACAGATACGCAGTATTTT. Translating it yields CASSQTGGGTDTQYF.

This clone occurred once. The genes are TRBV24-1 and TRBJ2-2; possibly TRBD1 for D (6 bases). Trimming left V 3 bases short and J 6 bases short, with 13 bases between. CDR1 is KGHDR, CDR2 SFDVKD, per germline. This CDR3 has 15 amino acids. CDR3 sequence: CATSDPSGVPGELFF. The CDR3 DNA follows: TGTGCCACCAGTGATCCCTCAGGGGTTCCCGGGGAGCTGTTTTTT.

The CDR3 spells CASSQGLREAFF. The CDR3 nucleotides read TGTGCCAGCAGCCAAGGGCTCAGAGAAGCTTTCTTT. The chain has TRBV3-1 (or the pseudogene TRBV3-2) and TRBJ1-1; D is unclear. The V gene lost 1 base and the J gene lost 8 bases, with 8 bases spanning the gap. Germline assignment: CDR1 LGHDT and CDR2 YNNKEL (reference sequence). CDR3 length: 12 residues.

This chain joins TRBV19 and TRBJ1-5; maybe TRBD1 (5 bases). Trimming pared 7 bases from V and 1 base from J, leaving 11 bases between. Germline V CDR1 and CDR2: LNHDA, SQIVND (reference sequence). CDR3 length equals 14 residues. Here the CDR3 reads CASKSRASNQPQHF. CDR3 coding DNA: TGTGCCAGTAAGAGCAGGGCAAGCAATCAGCCCCAGCATTTT.

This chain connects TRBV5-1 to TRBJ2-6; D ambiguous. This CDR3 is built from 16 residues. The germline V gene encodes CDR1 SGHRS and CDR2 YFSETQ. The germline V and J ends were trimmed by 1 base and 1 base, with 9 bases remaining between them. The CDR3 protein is CASSLFSESGANVLTF. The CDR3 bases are TGCGCCAGCAGCTTGTTTAGTGAGTCTGGGGCCAACGTCCTGACTTTC.

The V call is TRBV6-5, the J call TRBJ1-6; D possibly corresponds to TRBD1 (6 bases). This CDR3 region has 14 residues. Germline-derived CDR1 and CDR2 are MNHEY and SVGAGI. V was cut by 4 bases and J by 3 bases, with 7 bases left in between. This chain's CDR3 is CASSLGGYNSPLHF. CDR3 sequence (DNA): TGTGCCAGCAGTTTAGGGGGCTATAATTCACCCCTCCACTTT.

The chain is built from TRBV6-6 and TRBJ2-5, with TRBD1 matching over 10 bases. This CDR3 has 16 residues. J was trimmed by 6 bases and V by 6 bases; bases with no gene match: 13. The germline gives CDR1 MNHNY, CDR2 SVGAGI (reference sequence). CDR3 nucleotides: TGTGCCAGCAGCCAATCCGGGACAGGGGATAGGAAGACCCAGTACTTC. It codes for CASSQSGTGDRKTQYF.

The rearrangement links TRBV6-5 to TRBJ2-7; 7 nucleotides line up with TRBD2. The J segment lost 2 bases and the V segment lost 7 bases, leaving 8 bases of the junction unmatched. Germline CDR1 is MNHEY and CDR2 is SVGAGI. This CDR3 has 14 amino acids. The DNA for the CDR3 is TGTGCCAGCAAGTCAAGCGGGACCCCCTACGAGCAGTACTTC. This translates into CASKSSGTPYEQYF.

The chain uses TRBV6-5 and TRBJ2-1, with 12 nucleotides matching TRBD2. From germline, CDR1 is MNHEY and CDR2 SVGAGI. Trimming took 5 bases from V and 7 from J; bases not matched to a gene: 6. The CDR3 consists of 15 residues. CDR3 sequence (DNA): TGTGCCAGCAGTCCGACTAGCGGGAGAAGGAATGAGCAGTTCTTC. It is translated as CASSPTSGRRNEQFF.

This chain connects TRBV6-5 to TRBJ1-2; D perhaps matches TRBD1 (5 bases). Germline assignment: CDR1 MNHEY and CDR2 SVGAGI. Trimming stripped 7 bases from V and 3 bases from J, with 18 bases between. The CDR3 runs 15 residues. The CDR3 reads CASTPVGGVDYGYTF. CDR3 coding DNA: TGTGCCAGCACACCTGTCGGGGGGGTAGACTATGGCTACACCTTC.

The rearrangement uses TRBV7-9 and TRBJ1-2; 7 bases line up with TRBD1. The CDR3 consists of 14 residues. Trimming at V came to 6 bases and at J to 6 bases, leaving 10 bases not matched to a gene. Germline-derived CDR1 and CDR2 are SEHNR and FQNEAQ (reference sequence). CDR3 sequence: CASSIQTGSNGYTF. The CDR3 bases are TGTGCCAGCAGTATCCAGACAGGGAGTAATGGCTACACCTTC.

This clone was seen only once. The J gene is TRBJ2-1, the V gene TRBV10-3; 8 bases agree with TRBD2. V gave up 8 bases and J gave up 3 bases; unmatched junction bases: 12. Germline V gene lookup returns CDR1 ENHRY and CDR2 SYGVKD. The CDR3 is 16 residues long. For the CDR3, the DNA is TGTGCCATCCGCACCCCCGGGACTAGGGGCTACAATGAGCAGTTCTTC. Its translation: CAIRTPGTRGYNEQFF.

The CDR3 coding sequence is TGTGCCAGCAGCCAAGGCGGACCCGAGAGGGAAGAGACCCAGTACTTC. This sequence encodes CASSQGGPEREETQYF. This chain connects TRBV4-2 to TRBJ2-5; D is possibly TRBD2 (5 bases). The V gene's germline CDR1 is LGHNA and CDR2 YNFKEQ. Trimming stripped 1 base from V and 3 bases from J, with 15 bases between. This CDR3 has 16 amino acids.

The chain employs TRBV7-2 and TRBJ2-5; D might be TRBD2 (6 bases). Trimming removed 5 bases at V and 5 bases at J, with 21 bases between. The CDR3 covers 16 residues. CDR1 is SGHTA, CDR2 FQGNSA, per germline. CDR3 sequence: CASSPTGLIAAETQYF. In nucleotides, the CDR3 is TGTGCCAGCAGCCCGACCGGGCTAATAGCGGCGGAGACCCAGTACTTC.

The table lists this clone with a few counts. In DNA, the CDR3 is TGTGCCAGCAGTTACGGGCTAGCGAGCAATGAGCAGTTCTTC. It encodes CASSYGLASNEQFF. V is TRBV6-5 and J is TRBJ2-1; D is possibly TRBD2 (6 bases). The CDR3 totals 14 residues. Germline CDR1 and CDR2: MNHEY and SVGAGI. The V end was cut by 2 bases, the J end by 6 bases, with 11 bases between.

CDR3 in amino acids: CASSSRTGEETQYF. The CDR3 region has the DNA TGCGCCAGCAGCTCGAGGACAGGGGAAGAGACCCAGTACTTC. V usage is TRBV5-1 and J usage is TRBJ2-5; 9 nucleotides align to TRBD1. The CDR3 is 14 amino acids. Germline V gives CDR1 SGHRS, CDR2 YFSETQ. V lost 3 bases and J lost 3; bases outside the gene matches: 3.

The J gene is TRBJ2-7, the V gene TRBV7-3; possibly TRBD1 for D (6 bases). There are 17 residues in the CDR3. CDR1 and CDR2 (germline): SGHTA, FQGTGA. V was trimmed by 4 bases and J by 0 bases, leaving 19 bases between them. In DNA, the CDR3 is TGTGCCAGCAGCTCCAAGGGGGTGGGTGGGGGCTCCTACGAGCAGTACTTC. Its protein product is CASSSKGVGGGSYEQYF.

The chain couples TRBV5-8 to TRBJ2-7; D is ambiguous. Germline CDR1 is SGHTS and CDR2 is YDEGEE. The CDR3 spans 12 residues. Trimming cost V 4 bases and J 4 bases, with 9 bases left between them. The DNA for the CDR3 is TGTGCCAGCAGCCGCGACGGGTACGAGCAGTACTTC. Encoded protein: CASSRDGYEQYF.